One and the same sample provided the 28 T cell receptor beta chains below, sequenced in a study of response to subunit inactivated influenza vaccine. TCRdb reprocessed the RT-PCR reads with MiXCR, giving one entry per CDR3 protein. The sample has about 780,000 distinct CDR3 sequences, less than 20% seen once; the top ten hold approximately 10%. Sequenced here: PBMCs from blood, sampled around 5 days after vaccination. The receptors come from a man aged 45 to 65 who received an inactivated influenza vaccine.

This clonotype appeared a few times. The rearrangement links TRBV7-7 to TRBJ2-5; no reliable D call. CDR3 size: 15 residues. The V and J ends lost 5 bases and 1 base respectively, with 14 bases between them. Germline CDR1 reads SSHAT; CDR2 reads FNYEAQ (reference sequence). The CDR3 sequence is CASSLRPASQETQYF. DNA of the CDR3: TGTGCCAGCAGCCTACGTCCAGCCAGCCAAGAGACCCAGTACTTC.

The V gene is TRBV2, the J gene TRBJ2-2; 7 nucleotides align to TRBD1. The CDR3 loop spans 18 amino acids. V shed 3 bases, J shed 0 bases, and the junction held 10 bases outside the gene matches. Germline assignment: CDR1 SNHLY and CDR2 FYNNEI. CDR3 coding DNA: TGTGCCAGCAGTGATGGCCGGGACAGAGATCCGAACACCGGGGAGCTGTTTTTT. Its protein product is CASSDGRDRDPNTGELFF.

In its sample, this clonotype was seen a few times. This chain links TRBV20-1 with TRBJ1-1; D is undetermined. The V gene's germline CDR1 is DFQATT and CDR2 SNEGSKA (reference sequence). The ends were cut back, 3 bases at V and 0 bases at J, with 8 bases in the middle. The CDR3 contains 13 residues. The CDR3 sequence: CSASRWVNTEAFF. Written as DNA, the CDR3 is TGCAGTGCTAGCCGGTGGGTGAACACTGAAGCTTTCTTT.

A few counts support this clonotype. The chain combines TRBV12-3 or TRBV12-4 with TRBJ1-2; 9 bases match TRBD1. Trimming took 7 bases from V and 13 from J; bases not matched to a gene: 16. The CDR3 length is 14 residues. The CDR3: CASKESGTGSRATF. In DNA, the CDR3 is TGTGCCAGCAAGGAGTCGGGGACAGGGAGTAGAGCCACCTTC.

This chain links TRBV18 with TRBJ2-7; D unclear. The CDR3 loop spans 13 amino acids. Per the germline V gene, CDR1 is KGHSH and CDR2 is LQKENI. The germline V and J ends were trimmed by 8 bases and 0 bases, with 11 bases remaining between them. Written as DNA, the CDR3 is TGTGCCAGCGCCGGGTCCAACTCCTACGAGCAGTACTTC. It is translated as CASAGSNSYEQYF.

The sample holds many counts of this clonotype. The chain combines TRBV20-1 with TRBJ2-5, with a possible D match to TRBD2 (6 bases). CDR1 and CDR2 (germline): DFQATT, SNEGSKA (reference sequence). The ends were cut back, 0 bases at V and 5 bases at J, with 16 bases in the middle. CDR3 length: 15 amino acids. The chain's CDR3 is CSARDGGDPRETQYF. The CDR3 DNA reads TGCAGTGCTAGAGATGGAGGGGACCCACGTGAGACCCAGTACTTC.

Only a few counts were recorded for this clonotype. This chain uses TRBV10-3 with TRBJ1-1; the D is unclear. Looked up from germline, CDR1 is ENHRY and CDR2 is SYGVKD. This CDR3 region has 14 residues. V was clipped by 2 bases and J by 4 bases, with 11 bases between them. CDR3 sequence (DNA): TGTGCCATCAGTGAGCCGGGCGAGGGCACTGAAGCTTTCTTT. Its translation is CAISEPGEGTEAFF.

This clonotype was counted only a few times. The V and J genes are TRBV20-1 and TRBJ2-1, with D perhaps TRBD2 (6 bases). CDR3 length equals 16 residues. Trimming pared 2 bases from V and 7 bases from J, leaving 21 bases between. Germline V gives CDR1 DFQATT, CDR2 SNEGSKA (reference sequence). CDR3: CSARFLLGSGRNEQFF. The DNA for the CDR3 is TGCAGTGCTAGATTCCTCCTCGGTAGCGGTCGTAATGAGCAGTTCTTC.

The chain combines TRBV6-5 with TRBJ2-1, with TRBD2 matching 8 bases. There are 17 residues in the CDR3. The junction had 6 bases not matched to a gene; V was cut back by 2 bases and J by 0 bases. CDR1 and CDR2 from the germline V gene are MNHEY and SVGAGI. The CDR3 DNA follows: TGTGCCAGCAGTTACGCCCCAGCGGGAGCCTCCTACAATGAGCAGTTCTTC. It encodes CASSYAPAGASYNEQFF.

The V call is TRBV4-1, the J call TRBJ2-5; 9 positions agree with TRBD1. The CDR3 has 16 amino acids. Trimming at V came to 2 bases and at J to 5 bases, leaving 9 bases not matched to a gene. CDR1 and CDR2 (germline): MGHRA, YSYEKL. The CDR3 protein is CASSQSPGQGGETQYF. The CDR3 DNA is TGCGCCAGCAGCCAATCACCGGGACAGGGTGGGGAGACCCAGTACTTC.

V gene TRBV4-2 combines with J gene TRBJ2-5; D possibly corresponds to TRBD2 (7 bases). V was clipped by 0 bases and J by 1 base, with 12 bases between them. Germline CDR1 LGHNA, CDR2 YNFKEQ. The CDR3 is made up of 16 amino acids. CDR3 in DNA: TGTGCCAGCAGCCAAGATCCCCGGGGGGCCCAAGAGACCCAGTACTTC. This encodes CASSQDPRGAQETQYF.

V and J are TRBV12-3 or TRBV12-4 and TRBJ2-2; D is unclear. There are 15 residues in the CDR3. Trimming left V 6 bases short and J 3 bases short, with 14 bases between. The DNA for the CDR3 is TGTGCCAGCAGCCCGGGTGGCGGATACACCGGGGAGCTGTTTTTT. As protein: CASSPGGGYTGELFF.

This clonotype was picked up a small number of times. V and J are TRBV5-1 and TRBJ2-3; D perhaps matches TRBD1 (5 bases). Germline V gene sequence: CDR1 SGHRS, CDR2 YFSETQ. Trimming pared 0 bases from V and 1 base from J, leaving 9 bases between. CDR3 size: 15 residues. CDR3 nucleotide sequence: TGCGCCAGCAGCTTGGACAGGACGCGCACAGATACGCAGTATTTT. Its translation is CASSLDRTRTDTQYF.

This clonotype was recorded at least ten times. The chain carries TRBV15 and TRBJ2-7; a weak D match, TRBD1 (6 bases). The V end lost 6 bases, the J end lost 6 bases, and 18 bases lay between the germline ends. Per germline, CDR1 LNHNV and CDR2 YYDKDF (reference sequence). The CDR3 sequence is 14 residues long. Here the CDR3 reads CATSPGDRDSEQYF. The CDR3 bases are TGTGCCACCAGTCCAGGGGATCGGGATAGCGAGCAGTACTTC.

The chain uses TRBV10-3 and TRBJ2-1, with 9 bases aligning to TRBD1. Per the germline V gene, CDR1 is ENHRY and CDR2 is SYGVKD. Unmatched junction bases numbered 8, after V lost 6 bases and J lost 2 bases. The CDR3 extends over 16 amino acids. CDR3 coding DNA: TGTGCCATCAGACCCGGGACAGGGACCCCCTACAATGAGCAGTTCTTC. Encoded protein: CAIRPGTGTPYNEQFF.

This clonotype was seen a few times. This sequence joins TRBV4-1 and TRBJ2-1; 10 positions match TRBD2. V was clipped by 0 bases and J by 7 bases; unmatched bases: 6. Germline V gene data show CDR1 as MGHRA and CDR2 as YSYEKL. This CDR3 region has 16 residues. The CDR3 DNA sequence: TGCGCCAGCAGCCAAGAGGAGCGGGGGGGCGTAAATGAGCAGTTCTTC. Translated, it gives CASSQEERGGVNEQFF.

There are many counts of this clonotype. The J gene is TRBJ2-3, the V gene TRBV12-3 or TRBV12-4, with D unclear. This CDR3 has 12 amino acids. V gave up 6 bases and J gave up 1 base, with 5 bases separating them. The chain's CDR3 is CASRRGTDTQYF. In DNA, the CDR3 is TGTGCCAGCAGACGGGGCACAGATACGCAGTATTTT.

J is TRBJ1-5 and V is TRBV6-2 or TRBV6-3; D is possibly TRBD1 (5 bases). Trimming cost V 6 bases and J 6 bases, with 12 bases left between them. The V gene's germline CDR1 is MNHEY and CDR2 SVGEGT. The CDR3 is made up of 13 amino acids. The CDR3 region has the DNA TGTGCCAGCAGACGGGACCCCGGTCAGCCCCAGCATTTT. Its translation is CASRRDPGQPQHF.

This chain joins TRBV20-1 and TRBJ1-5, with D maybe TRBD1 (6 bases). The CDR3 is 14 amino acids. In germline, CDR1 is DFQATT, CDR2 SNEGSKA (reference sequence). V lost 2 bases to trimming and J lost 5 bases, with 13 bases between them. The CDR3 DNA sequence: TGCAGTGCTAGAAGGGGGGGCGCCGATCAGCCCCAGCATTTT. This codes for CSARRGGADQPQHF.

The chain links TRBV5-4 to TRBJ2-4; the D is unclear. The CDR3 is 12 residues long. The V and J ends lost 2 bases and 8 bases respectively, with 8 bases between them. Germline CDR1 reads SGHNT; CDR2 reads YYREEE (reference sequence). CDR3 sequence reads: CASSFRADIQYF. The CDR3, as DNA: TGTGCCAGCAGCTTCCGCGCAGACATTCAGTACTTC.

V usage is TRBV30 and J usage is TRBJ2-7; TRBD1 aligns across 7 bases. The CDR3 spans 13 residues. The V gene end was trimmed by 2 bases and the J gene end by 3 bases; junction bases not matched to a gene: 4. CDR1 is GTSNPN, CDR2 SVGIG, per germline (reference sequence). The CDR3 spells CAWSQGEVYEQYF. The CDR3, as DNA: TGTGCCTGGAGTCAGGGGGAAGTCTACGAGCAGTACTTC.

This clonotype was found a few times. This chain connects TRBV20-1 to TRBJ2-3; no clear D. The V gene lost 3 bases and the J gene lost 4 bases, with 17 bases spanning the gap. The CDR3 is 15 residues long. The germline V gene encodes CDR1 DFQATT and CDR2 SNEGSKA (reference sequence). The CDR3 reads CSASWSYPGSDTQYF. In DNA form, the CDR3 reads TGCAGTGCTAGCTGGAGCTACCCTGGGTCAGATACGCAGTATTTT.

V is TRBV6-1 and J is TRBJ2-1; 7 bases match TRBD1. CDR1 is MNHNS, CDR2 SASEGT, per germline. The CDR3 length is 15 residues. With V trimmed by 7 bases and J by 0 bases, 6 bases remained unmatched. The CDR3 DNA is TGTGCCAGCAAGGGACAGAGGAGCTCCTACAATGAGCAGTTCTTC. It specifies CASKGQRSSYNEQFF.

V and J are TRBV5-1 and TRBJ2-3, with D unclear. The CDR3 runs to 14 residues. The germline V gene has CDR1 SGHRS and CDR2 YFSETQ. The V end lost 0 bases, the J end lost 6 bases, and 11 bases lay between the germline ends. This CDR3 reads CASSLDPRRDTQYF. The CDR3 DNA reads TGCGCCAGCAGCTTGGACCCTCGTAGGGATACGCAGTATTTT.

Only a few counts were recorded for this clonotype. This sequence joins TRBV27 and TRBJ2-1; D not resolved. Germline V gene sequence: CDR1 MNHEY, CDR2 SMNVEV (reference sequence). With 6 bases removed from V and 1 base from J, the gap between germline ends came to 13 bases. The CDR3 totals 15 residues. CDR3: CASSSGSPSYNEQFF. CDR3 DNA sequence: TGTGCCAGCAGCTCAGGCAGCCCGTCCTACAATGAGCAGTTCTTC.

The count of this clonotype is one. This chain uses TRBV5-1 with TRBJ1-5; 7 bases map to TRBD1. Germline CDR1 SGHRS, CDR2 YFSETQ. Losses at the gene ends were 4 bases for V and 7 bases for J; bases not matched to a gene: 11. The CDR3 covers 15 residues. The CDR3, as DNA: TGCGCCAGCAGCCTTACAGGGGCCCCGCAACAGCCCCAGCATTTT. This translates into CASSLTGAPQQPQHF.

This clonotype turned up a few times. The CDR3 region is CASTSFAGVSYNEQFF. DNA for the CDR3: TGTGCCAGCACTTCATTCGCAGGGGTCTCCTACAATGAGCAGTTCTTC. The rearrangement uses TRBV6-5 and TRBJ2-1; D is perhaps TRBD1 (6 bases). V lost 7 bases and J 0 bases, leaving 16 bases between the germline ends. CDR3 length: 16 amino acids. The germline V gene has CDR1 MNHEY and CDR2 SVGAGI.

This clonotype was counted only a few times. This chain joins TRBV12-3 or TRBV12-4 and TRBJ2-7, with TRBD2 matching over 13 bases. V lost 3 bases and J lost 3; bases outside the gene matches: 5. The CDR3 is 16 residues long. The CDR3 region is CASSFWGLAGFYEQYF. CDR3 nucleotide sequence: TGTGCCAGCAGTTTTTGGGGACTAGCGGGATTCTACGAGCAGTACTTC.